What follows are 30 T cell receptor beta chains derived from one specimen sequenced in a study of blood T cell repertoires in COVID-19. TCRdb's copy holds only in-frame clones and misses some; the assay was immunoSEQ multiplex PCR. The repertoire holds some 80,000 clones, with over 75% as singletons. The sequenced sample consisted of peripheral blood. Source of these receptors: a man in his forties or fifties with COVID-19, enrolled during active disease.

CDR3 sequence (DNA): TGTGCCAGTAGCGGCGGACCAGGAGGTTCCCAGCATTTT. Its translation is CASSGGPGGSQHF. The chain combines TRBV19 with TRBJ1-5; D is unresolved. The CDR3 totals 13 residues. CDR1 LNHDA and CDR2 SQIVND come from the germline V gene (reference sequence). V was clipped by 6 bases and J by 11 bases, with 17 bases between them.

The V and J genes are TRBV19 and TRBJ1-5; a weak D match, TRBD1 (6 bases). This CDR3 contains 15 residues. V lost 1 base to trimming and J lost 6 bases, with 13 bases between them. CDR1 is LNHDA, CDR2 SQIVND, per germline (reference sequence). For the CDR3, the DNA is TGTGCCAGTAGTATAGGGGGGCGCCGCGGTCAGCCCCAGCATTTT. This translates into CASSIGGRRGQPQHF.

The chain uses TRBV4-3 and TRBJ2-2; TRBD2 might be the D (6 bases). Germline CDR1 reads LGHNA; CDR2 reads YSLEER. CDR3 size: 16 residues. Deletions cut 0 bases from V and 4 bases from J, with 12 bases between. This CDR3 is CASSQDTGSGTGELFF. The CDR3 DNA is TGCGCCAGCAGCCAAGATACCGGGAGTGGCACCGGGGAGCTGTTTTTT.

V usage is TRBV4-2 and J usage is TRBJ2-3; 9 bases are shared with TRBD1. V dropped 5 bases and J dropped 3; count of bases not matched to a gene: 6. CDR1 and CDR2 (germline): LGHNA, YNFKEQ. This CDR3 is built from 15 residues. In DNA form, the CDR3 reads TGTGCCAGCAGCATAACGGGACAGGGAACAGATACGCAGTATTTT. Protein: CASSITGQGTDTQYF.

The rearrangement joins TRBV28 to TRBJ2-7; tentative D call: TRBD1 (5 bases). V was shortened by 4 bases and J by 2 bases, with 15 bases between the two germline ends. This CDR3 contains 15 residues. The V gene's germline CDR1 is MDHEN and CDR2 SYDVKM. The CDR3 DNA is TGTGCCAGCAGTTCAGGGCTCGCCGTCCCCTACGAGCAGTACTTC. Amino acids: CASSSGLAVPYEQYF.

V gene TRBV7-2 combines with J gene TRBJ2-7, with D perhaps matching TRBD2 (5 bases). Germline assignment: CDR1 SGHTA and CDR2 FQGNSA. The CDR3 is 13 residues long. V lost 0 bases to trimming and J lost 2 bases, with 5 bases between them. CDR3 sequence: CASSLASAYEQYF. In nucleotides, the CDR3 is TGTGCCAGCAGCTTAGCTAGCGCCTACGAGCAGTACTTC.

The chain uses TRBV7-9 and TRBJ1-1; possible D gene TRBD1, 6 bases. The germline V gene encodes CDR1 SEHNR and CDR2 FQNEAQ (reference sequence). Trimming took off 3 bases at V and 4 bases at J, with 9 bases between the two ends. The CDR3 sequence is 13 residues long. The CDR3 loop reads CASSFDRSTEAFF. CDR3 in DNA: TGTGCCAGCAGCTTTGACAGGAGCACTGAAGCTTTCTTT.

The chain links TRBV2 to TRBJ2-2; 7 bases match TRBD2. There are 15 residues in the CDR3. CDR1 is SNHLY and CDR2 is FYNNEI in the germline V gene. V was clipped by 7 bases and J by 1 base; unmatched bases: 6. The CDR3 DNA reads as TGTGCCAGCACGATGGGGGGGGTGAACACCGGGGAGCTGTTTTTT. Residues: CASTMGGVNTGELFF. Looking up the rest from reference TRBV2 and TRBJ2-2 gives the full variable domain: EPEVTQTPSHQVTQMGQEVILRCVPISNHLYFYWYRQILGQKVEFLVSFYNNEISEKSEIFDDQFSVERPDGSNFTLKIRSTKLEDSAMYFCASTMGGVNTGELFFGEGSRLTVL.

This clone was counted a few times. The sample carries other DNA sequences with the same CDR3. The rearrangement links TRBV24-1 to TRBJ2-7; 13 bases match TRBD2. J lost 3 bases, V lost 4 bases, and 2 bases had no gene match. Germline CDR1 KGHDR, CDR2 SFDVKD. This CDR3 contains 15 residues. CDR3 loop: CATSDGTSGNYEQYF. The CDR3 DNA reads TGTGCCACCAGTGACGGGACTAGCGGGAACTACGAGCAGTACTTC.

The J gene is TRBJ2-5, the V gene TRBV7-6; TRBD1 aligns across 10 bases. Germline CDR1 is SGHVS and CDR2 is FNYEAQ. After removal of 0 bases from V and 6 bases from J, the junction contained 4 bases not matched to a gene. This CDR3 is 15 amino acids long. CDR3 sequence reads: CASSLAGQGWQTQYF. DNA of the CDR3: TGTGCCAGCAGCTTAGCGGGACAGGGGTGGCAGACCCAGTACTTC. Using reference TRBV7-6 and TRBJ2-5 for the parts outside the CDR3, the full variable domain is GAGVSQSPRYKVTKRGQDVALRCDPISGHVSLYWYRQALGQGPEFLTYFNYEAQQDKSGLPNDRFSAERPEGSISTLTIQRTEQRDSAMYRCASSLAGQGWQTQYFGPGTRLLVL.

The chain uses TRBV5-1 and TRBJ1-2, with 9 bases fitting TRBD1. CDR1 is SGHRS and CDR2 is YFSETQ in the germline V gene. Trimming took 5 bases from V and 4 from J; bases not matched to a gene: 9. The CDR3 consists of 15 residues. This CDR3 reads CASRLTGGLLYGYTF. CDR3 coding DNA: TGCGCCAGCAGGTTGACAGGGGGACTCCTCTATGGCTACACCTTC.

This clone was recorded a few times. The chain uses TRBV28 and TRBJ2-3; a possible D gene is TRBD2 (6 bases). This CDR3 spans 14 amino acids. Germline-derived CDR1 and CDR2 are MDHEN and SYDVKM. Trimming cost V 3 bases and J 2 bases, with 9 bases left between them. The chain's CDR3 is CASSFGSPTDTQYF. DNA for the CDR3: TGTGCCAGCAGTTTCGGGAGTCCCACAGATACGCAGTATTTT.

The chain recombines TRBV11-2 with TRBJ2-1; TRBD2 matches 11 bases. Looked up from germline, CDR1 is SGHAT and CDR2 is FQNNGV. Losses at the gene ends were 5 bases for V and 4 bases for J; bases not matched to a gene: 10. This CDR3 contains 17 residues. This chain's CDR3 is CASSLRLAGMGYNEQFF. The CDR3 DNA follows: TGTGCCAGCAGCCTGAGACTAGCGGGAATGGGTTACAATGAGCAGTTCTTC. The whole variable domain, filled in from reference TRBV11-2 and TRBJ2-1, reads EAGVAQSPRYKIIEKRQSVAFWCNPISGHATLYWYQQILGQGPKLLIQFQNNGVVDDSQLPKDRFSAERLKGVDSTLKIQPAKLEDSAVYLCASSLRLAGMGYNEQFFGPGTRLTVL.

The chain joins TRBV7-2 to TRBJ2-3, with TRBD2 identical over 10 bases. The CDR3 totals 16 residues. V dropped 4 bases and J dropped 5; count of bases not matched to a gene: 9. Germline CDR1 reads SGHTA; CDR2 reads FQGNSA. The CDR3 DNA is TGTGCCAGCAGCTCCTCGCCAAGCGGGAGGGTAGATACGCAGTATTTT. Its translation is CASSSSPSGRVDTQYF.

The J gene is TRBJ2-1, the V gene TRBV4-3, with TRBD2 matching 12 bases. The germline V gene encodes CDR1 LGHNA and CDR2 YSLEER. This CDR3 is built from 16 residues. Trimming cost V 5 bases and J 0 bases; bases outside gene matches: 2. The CDR3 nucleotides read TGCGCCAGCAGCGCGGGACTAGCGGGCTCCTACAATGAGCAGTTCTTC. This codes for CASSAGLAGSYNEQFF.

The chain links TRBV7-3 to TRBJ1-1; D uncertain. CDR1 is SGHTA, CDR2 FQGTGA, per germline. Trimming left V 2 bases short and J 1 base short, with 14 bases between. The CDR3 is 16 amino acids. DNA for the CDR3: TGTGCCAGCAGCTTAGAGGCACTACCAGAGAACACTGAAGCTTTCTTT. It specifies CASSLEALPENTEAFF.

The chain employs TRBV29-1 and TRBJ2-7, with 13 bases fitting TRBD2. J lost 10 bases, V lost 5 bases, and 5 bases had no gene match. The CDR3 sequence is 12 residues long. Looked up from germline, CDR1 is SQVTM and CDR2 is ANQGSEA. Here the CDR3 reads CSVSTSGRPQYF. In nucleotides, the CDR3 is TGCAGCGTTTCGACTAGCGGGAGGCCTCAGTACTTC.

The rearrangement links TRBV5-1 to TRBJ1-6; D is ambiguous. The CDR3 length is 13 residues. Trimming took off 3 bases at V and 10 bases at J, with 11 bases between the two ends. Germline loops: CDR1 SGHRS, CDR2 YFSETQ. The CDR3, as DNA: TGCGCCAGCAGCTGGAACACGAGGTCACCCCTCCACTTT. Amino acid sequence: CASSWNTRSPLHF.

The chain employs TRBV6-6 and TRBJ2-7; the match to TRBD1 covers 10 bases. The V segment lost 6 bases and the J segment 4 bases; nucleotides outside the gene matches: 6. The CDR3 is 14 amino acids. Germline V CDR1 and CDR2: MNHNY, SVGAGI (reference sequence). The CDR3 region is CASRLGQGGYEQYF. The DNA for the CDR3 is TGTGCCAGCAGACTAGGACAGGGGGGGTACGAGCAGTACTTC.

The rearrangement joins TRBV19 to TRBJ1-5; D remains ambiguous. With 5 bases removed from V and 4 bases from J, the gap between germline ends came to 12 bases. Per germline, CDR1 LNHDA and CDR2 SQIVND (reference sequence). CDR3 length: 14 residues. CDR3 sequence: CASSSLNGNQPQHF. CDR3 sequence (DNA): TGTGCCAGTAGTTCCTTGAACGGGAATCAGCCCCAGCATTTT.

V and J are TRBV7-2 and TRBJ1-5; no definite D call. The CDR3 is made up of 15 amino acids. The V and J ends lost 1 base and 5 bases respectively, with 12 bases between them. The germline CDR1 and CDR2 sequences are SGHTA and FQGNSA. The CDR3 sequence is CASSLVGAGDQPQHF. DNA of the CDR3: TGTGCCAGCAGCTTAGTGGGCGCCGGGGATCAGCCCCAGCATTTT.

This chain connects TRBV6-1 to TRBJ2-1; 14 bases agree with TRBD2. Germline CDR1 reads MNHNS; CDR2 reads SASEGT. This CDR3 is 19 amino acids long. The J segment lost 4 bases and the V segment lost 4 bases, leaving 12 bases of the junction unmatched. The CDR3 reads CASSGDGTSGSKRYNEQFF. The CDR3 DNA reads as TGTGCCAGCAGTGGAGACGGGACTAGCGGGAGTAAGAGGTACAATGAGCAGTTCTTC.

The gene calls are TRBV18 and TRBJ2-7, with no clear D. Germline CDR1 is KGHSH and CDR2 is LQKENI. This CDR3 contains 12 residues. Trimming left V 8 bases short and J 0 bases short, with 8 bases between. CDR3 nucleotides: TGTGCCAGCGCAGCTAGCTCCTACGAGCAGTACTTC. Protein product: CASAASSYEQYF.

The V gene is TRBV30, the J gene TRBJ1-6, with D possibly being TRBD1 (5 bases). With 2 bases removed from V and 6 bases from J, the gap between germline ends came to 14 bases. Per the germline V gene, CDR1 is GTSNPN and CDR2 is SVGIG (reference sequence). CDR3 length equals 15 residues. Here the CDR3 reads CAWSRPGQRNSPLHF. CDR3 nucleotide sequence: TGTGCCTGGAGTCGGCCAGGGCAGCGTAATTCACCCCTCCACTTT. Full variable domain (outside the CDR3, taken from reference TRBV30 and TRBJ1-6): SQTIHQWPATLVQPVGSPLSLECTVEGTSNPNLYWYRQAAGRGLQLLFYSVGIGQISSEVPQNLSASRPQDRQFILSSKKLLLSDSGFYLCAWSRPGQRNSPLHFGNGTRLTVT.

The rearrangement uses TRBV7-8 and TRBJ1-1; 7 bases agree with TRBD1. There are 15 residues in the CDR3. V trimming: 5 bases; J trimming: 4 bases; junction bases outside the gene matches: 10. Looked up from germline, CDR1 is SGHVS and CDR2 is FQNEAQ. CDR3 loop: CASSPLLGGVTEAFF. In nucleotides, the CDR3 is TGTGCCAGCAGCCCCTTGTTAGGGGGCGTCACTGAAGCTTTCTTT.

The rearrangement links TRBV5-1 to TRBJ2-1; 8 bases align to TRBD2. The CDR3 runs to 14 residues. The germline gives CDR1 SGHRS, CDR2 YFSETQ. J was trimmed by 6 bases and V by 0 bases; bases with no gene match: 2. The CDR3 nucleotides are TGCGCCAGCAGCTTGGGACTAGCGTTCAATGAGCAGTTCTTC. Translation gives CASSLGLAFNEQFF.

The chain recombines TRBV28 with TRBJ1-6; D gene ambiguous. Germline CDR1 is MDHEN and CDR2 is SYDVKM. The CDR3 length is 15 residues. Trimming shortened V by 5 bases and J by 2 bases, and 10 bases separated the two germline ends. The DNA for the CDR3 is TGTGCCAGCAGTCCCCCCGCGGCCTATAATTCACCCCTCCACTTT. Translation gives CASSPPAAYNSPLHF.

The genes are TRBV11-1 and TRBJ2-3; D unresolved. This CDR3 has 13 amino acids. CDR1 and CDR2 (germline): SGHAT, FQDESV (reference sequence). With 6 bases removed from V and 0 bases from J, the gap between germline ends came to 7 bases. The CDR3 is CASRTSSTDTQYF. In DNA, the CDR3 is TGTGCCAGCAGGACTTCTAGCACAGATACGCAGTATTTT.

This sequence joins TRBV5-1 and TRBJ2-7; TRBD2 agrees at 8 bases. This CDR3 is built from 16 residues. CDR1 and CDR2 from the germline V gene are SGHRS and YFSETQ. V lost 0 bases, J lost 4 bases, and 9 bases stayed unmatched. The CDR3 DNA sequence: TGCGCCAGCAGCTTGGTCAGCGGGAGTCTATCTTACGAGCAGTACTTC. The encoded protein is CASSLVSGSLSYEQYF.

As DNA, the CDR3 is TGTGCCAGCAGCACCCGGGACAGGCCCTACGAGCAGTACTTC. Encoded protein: CASSTRDRPYEQYF. This rearrangement joins TRBV7-9 to TRBJ2-7; 8 bases are a match to TRBD1. CDR1 is SEHNR and CDR2 is FQNEAQ in the germline V gene (reference sequence). The CDR3 totals 14 residues. V dropped 5 bases and J dropped 2; count of bases not matched to a gene: 5.